The 21 T cell receptor beta chains reported below all come from one sample, sequenced in a study of blood T cell repertoires in COVID-19. Some clones are missing from TCRdb's copy, which holds only in-frame ones; the method was immunoSEQ multiplex PCR. The sample lists around 200,000 clones, more than 75% occurring once. Sequences were obtained from peripheral blood. Every receptor here comes from a person aged 70 to 85 with COVID-19, enrolled during active disease.

The chain uses TRBV5-1 and TRBJ2-7, with 7 bases matching TRBD2. The junction had 18 bases not matched to a gene; V was cut back by 5 bases and J by 7 bases. Germline loops: CDR1 SGHRS, CDR2 YFSETQ. The CDR3 has 16 residues. The CDR3 loop reads CASSYASGISTLEQYF. CDR3 nucleotide sequence: TGCGCCAGCAGTTACGCGAGCGGGATATCTACGTTGGAGCAGTACTTC.

This rearrangement joins TRBV7-9 to TRBJ1-5; 8 nucleotides agree with TRBD1. This CDR3 has 14 residues. CDR1 is SEHNR and CDR2 is FQNEAQ in the germline V gene (reference sequence). Germline trimming cut 1 base from V and 6 bases from J; bases unmatched to any gene: 2. CDR3 amino acids: CASSLGTGPQPQHF. The CDR3 bases are TGTGCCAGCAGCTTAGGGACAGGGCCTCAGCCCCAGCATTTT. The whole variable domain, filled in from reference TRBV7-9 and TRBJ1-5, reads DTGVSQNPRHKITKRGQNVTFRCDPISEHNRLYWYRQTLGQGPEFLTYFQNEAQLEKSRLLSDRFSAERPKGSFSTLEIQRTEQGDSAMYLCASSLGTGPQPQHFGDGTRLSIL.

This chain links TRBV6-5 with TRBJ1-5; D unresolved. The germline CDR1 and CDR2 sequences are MNHEY and SVGAGI. The CDR3 totals 14 residues. V was trimmed by 6 bases and J by 0 bases, leaving 9 bases between them. The CDR3 DNA sequence: TGTGCCAGCAGACAGCATCCTAGCAATCAGCCCCAGCATTTT. This sequence encodes CASRQHPSNQPQHF.

Worth noting for this clone: Other DNA sequences from this sample encode an identical CDR3 as well. This chain links TRBV7-9 with TRBJ1-3, with D maybe TRBD1 (5 bases). Trimming pared 1 base from V and 7 bases from J, leaving 11 bases between. Germline CDR1 SEHNR, CDR2 FQNEAQ (reference sequence). This CDR3 has 14 amino acids. The CDR3 DNA follows: TGTGCCAGCAGCTTAGGGGGCCTCGGGAACACCATATATTTT. Residues: CASSLGGLGNTIYF.

The chain uses TRBV28 and TRBJ1-5; 8 bases map to TRBD1. The ends lost 2 bases at V and 6 bases at J; junction bases unmatched: 12. In germline, CDR1 is MDHEN, CDR2 SYDVKM. The CDR3 contains 17 residues. CDR3: CASSLGVRGRGAQPQHF. The CDR3 bases are TGTGCCAGCAGTTTAGGTGTCAGGGGGCGCGGGGCTCAGCCCCAGCATTTT.

V is TRBV19 and J is TRBJ2-7; 9 bases fit TRBD2. The CDR3 is 15 amino acids. CDR1 and CDR2 (germline): LNHDA, SQIVND (reference sequence). V lost 5 bases to trimming and J lost 3 bases; unmatched junction nucleotides: 8. This CDR3 reads CASSQLAGRSYEQYF. The CDR3 nucleotides read TGTGCCAGTAGTCAACTAGCGGGCCGCAGCTACGAGCAGTACTTC.

This clone was found once. The V call is TRBV5-1, the J call TRBJ2-5; the match to TRBD1 covers 8 bases. With 7 bases clipped from V and 0 bases from J, the junction kept 5 bases outside the gene matches. The germline CDR1 and CDR2 sequences are SGHRS and YFSETQ. The CDR3 sequence is 14 residues long. CDR3 region: CASSGQEYQETQYF. CDR3 bases: TGCGCCAGCTCGGGACAGGAGTACCAAGAGACCCAGTACTTC.

The genes are TRBV2 and TRBJ2-3, with D tentatively TRBD1 (5 bases). Trimming pared 1 base from V and 4 bases from J, leaving 18 bases between. Germline V gene sequence: CDR1 SNHLY, CDR2 FYNNEI. This CDR3 spans 17 amino acids. In nucleotides, the CDR3 is TGTGCCAGCAGTGAAGAAAGGTTAGGGGTACGGGCAGATACGCAGTATTTT. It translates to CASSEERLGVRADTQYF.

This chain joins TRBV6-1 and TRBJ2-3, with TRBD2 identical over 11 bases. CDR3 length: 17 amino acids. V shed 4 bases, J shed 5 bases, and the junction held 11 bases outside the gene matches. The germline V gene encodes CDR1 MNHNS and CDR2 SASEGT. The CDR3 nucleotides read TGTGCCAGCAGTGGTGCTAGCGGGGGGCTGGATCAAGATACGCAGTATTTT. It is translated as CASSGASGGLDQDTQYF.

This clone was detected once. The gene calls are TRBV18 and TRBJ1-4, with 8 bases lining up with TRBD1. The trim removed 4 bases at V and 4 bases at J, leaving 8 bases unmatched. There are 16 residues in the CDR3. CDR1 is KGHSH, CDR2 LQKENI, per germline. The CDR3 reads CASSHSQGADNEKLFF. DNA for the CDR3: TGTGCCAGCTCACATTCCCAGGGGGCGGATAATGAAAAACTGTTTTTT.

The chain uses TRBV5-1 and TRBJ2-5; TRBD2 matches 11 bases. The CDR3 contains 14 residues. Germline V CDR1 and CDR2: SGHRS, YFSETQ. V trimming: 6 bases; J trimming: 1 base; junction bases outside the gene matches: 2. CDR3 sequence: CASKTSGVQETQYF. The CDR3 region has the DNA TGCGCCAGCAAGACTAGCGGGGTCCAAGAGACCCAGTACTTC.

The gene calls are TRBV5-1 and TRBJ2-2; 9 bases are a match to TRBD1. The germline CDR1 and CDR2 sequences are SGHRS and YFSETQ. The CDR3 loop spans 17 amino acids. J lost 4 bases, V lost 4 bases, and 11 bases had no gene match. DNA of the CDR3: TGCGCCAGCAGCCCGATAGTTGGACAGGGGCGCACCGGGGAGCTGTTTTTT. It yields the protein CASSPIVGQGRTGELFF.

In DNA form, the CDR3 reads TGTGCCAGCTCTCCAAGGGGACAGGGGATTGGGGAGCAGTACTTC. Translated, it gives CASSPRGQGIGEQYF. The chain is built from TRBV18 and TRBJ2-7; 10 bases line up with TRBD1. V lost 6 bases and J lost 7; bases outside the gene matches: 12. The CDR3 runs to 15 residues. The germline V gene has CDR1 KGHSH and CDR2 LQKENI.

This chain uses TRBV27 with TRBJ2-7, with D possibly TRBD2 on 5 matching bases. The length of the CDR3 is 14 residues. V shed 0 bases and J shed 4 bases, with 10 bases lying between them. Germline V gene sequence: CDR1 MNHEY, CDR2 SMNVEV (reference sequence). The CDR3 region is CASSLSEGSYEQYF. CDR3 nucleotides: TGTGCCAGCAGTTTATCTGAGGGCTCTTACGAGCAGTACTTC.

As regards this clone: The junction shows a germline mismatch at one end, possibly a read error. The chain has TRBV5-1 and TRBJ2-3; D is unresolved. The germline V gene encodes CDR1 SGHRS and CDR2 YFSETQ. This CDR3 is built from 16 residues. CDR3 sequence reads: CASSLATVEGTDTQYF. CDR3 bases: TGCGCCAGCAGCTTGGCTACAGTGGAAGGCACAGATACGCAATATTTT.

The J gene is TRBJ2-7, the V gene TRBV7-3; 7 bases match TRBD2. This CDR3 is 15 amino acids long. The germline V gene encodes CDR1 SGHTA and CDR2 FQGTGA. V was clipped by 2 bases and J by 5 bases; unmatched bases: 9. In DNA, the CDR3 is TGTGCCAGCAGCTTAGGTCCGGGAGGCTTCCACGAGCAGTACTTC. This codes for CASSLGPGGFHEQYF.

J is TRBJ2-2 and V is TRBV28; a weak D match, TRBD2 (5 bases). Trimming removed 5 bases at V and 6 bases at J, with 16 bases between. Germline values: CDR1 MDHEN, CDR2 SYDVKM. CDR3 length: 15 amino acids. The CDR3 DNA reads as TGTGCCAGCAGTCTAGCTGTGGGAGCGGCCGGGGAGCTGTTTTTT. Translated: CASSLAVGAAGELFF. Using reference TRBV28 and TRBJ2-2 for the parts outside the CDR3, the full variable domain is DVKVTQSSRYLVKRTGEKVFLECVQDMDHENMFWYRQDPGLGLRLIYFSYDVKMKEKGDIPEGYSVSREKKERFSLILESASTNQTSMYLCASSLAVGAAGELFFGEGSRLTVL.

The chain carries TRBV19 and TRBJ2-7; 7 bases align to TRBD2. Germline assignment: CDR1 LNHDA and CDR2 SQIVND (reference sequence). V lost 7 bases to trimming and J lost 2 bases; unmatched junction nucleotides: 14. This CDR3 has 16 residues. This CDR3 is CASTPFGASGTYEQYF. The CDR3 coding sequence is TGTGCCAGTACCCCTTTCGGGGCTAGCGGTACCTACGAGCAGTACTTC.

This clone was counted a few times. The chain has TRBV7-9 and TRBJ2-7, with D hard to call. Germline assignment: CDR1 SEHNR and CDR2 FQNEAQ (reference sequence). The CDR3 runs 12 residues. V was shortened by 1 base and J by 8 bases, with 9 bases between the two germline ends. CDR3 nucleotides: TGTGCCAGCAGCTTAGACGGGTTGAAGCAGTACTTC. Its translation is CASSLDGLKQYF.

The chain uses TRBV3-1 (or the pseudogene TRBV3-2) and TRBJ1-3; no clear D gene. In germline, CDR1 is LGHDT, CDR2 YNNKEL (reference sequence). Trimming took off 1 base at V and 7 bases at J, with 14 bases between the two ends. The CDR3 runs 15 residues. Written as DNA, the CDR3 is TGTGCCAGCAGCCAAGCACGGGTGGCCCGGAACACCATATATTTT. Residues: CASSQARVARNTIYF.

This sequence joins TRBV24-1 and TRBJ2-5; no clear D. Germline V gives CDR1 KGHDR, CDR2 SFDVKD. There are 15 residues in the CDR3. V was shortened by 2 bases and J by 2 bases, with 11 bases between the two germline ends. This CDR3 reads CATSDSGPPQETQYF. The CDR3 DNA reads TGTGCCACCAGTGATTCCGGTCCCCCACAAGAGACCCAGTACTTC.